The 14 T cell receptor beta chains below were found in one sample sequenced in a study of cytomegalovirus exposure and HLA in healthy donors. Primers for the PCR totalled 60 Vbeta and 13 Jbeta. The assay was immunoSEQ multiplex PCR, and TCRdb's table has in-frame clones only and misses some. The profile shows 65,000 to 75,000 clones, around 76% of them singletons. Sequencing was carried out using PBMCs. These TCRs come from a man between 50 and 59 years old in good health and CMV-seronegative.

The gene calls are TRBV11-2 and TRBJ2-1; D is perhaps TRBD1 (5 bases). From germline, CDR1 is SGHAT and CDR2 FQNNGV. Deletions cut 1 base from V and 3 bases from J, with 10 bases between. This CDR3 has 15 residues. The CDR3 region is CASSLVRASYNEQFF. In DNA, the CDR3 is TGTGCCAGCAGCTTAGTCAGGGCGAGCTACAATGAGCAGTTCTTC.

V gene TRBV6-5 combines with J gene TRBJ1-1, with 9 bases identical to TRBD1. The germline V gene has CDR1 MNHEY and CDR2 SVGAGI. Trimming took 4 bases from V and 7 from J; bases not matched to a gene: 10. The CDR3 is 15 residues long. This chain's CDR3 is CASSFRGQGGREAFF. The CDR3 nucleotides are TGTGCCAGCAGTTTTCGGGGACAGGGAGGGCGTGAAGCTTTCTTT.

This chain links TRBV27 with TRBJ2-7; TRBD1 might be the D (5 bases). The germline V gene has CDR1 MNHEY and CDR2 SMNVEV (reference sequence). V lost 2 bases to trimming and J lost 1 base, with 6 bases between them. CDR3 length: 13 residues. This CDR3 is CASSLAGSYEQYF. The CDR3 DNA follows: TGTGCCAGCAGTTTAGCAGGGTCCTACGAGCAGTACTTC.

The V gene is TRBV28, the J gene TRBJ1-1; no reliable D call. The CDR3 extends over 15 amino acids. V shed 2 bases and J shed 0 bases, with 10 bases lying between them. Germline V lookup: CDR1 MDHEN, CDR2 SYDVKM. CDR3 sequence (DNA): TGTGCCAGCAGTTTACAGCGGCAGCTGAACACTGAAGCTTTCTTT. As protein: CASSLQRQLNTEAFF. The entire variable domain, with the rest obtained from reference TRBV28 and TRBJ1-1, is as follows: DVKVTQSSRYLVKRTGEKVFLECVQDMDHENMFWYRQDPGLGLRLIYFSYDVKMKEKGDIPEGYSVSREKKERFSLILESASTNQTSMYLCASSLQRQLNTEAFFGQGTRLTVV.

This chain joins TRBV6-6 and TRBJ1-1; the match to TRBD1 covers 8 bases. Germline CDR1 and CDR2: MNHNY and SVGAGI (reference sequence). The V segment lost 6 bases and the J segment 6 bases; nucleotides outside the gene matches: 6. This CDR3 has 13 residues. The CDR3 bases are TGTGCCAGCAGAGGGGACAGGCTGTCTGAAGCTTTCTTT. Translation gives CASRGDRLSEAFF.

J is TRBJ2-3 and V is TRBV27, with TRBD2 matching over 7 bases. The J segment lost 3 bases and the V segment lost 5 bases, leaving 5 bases of the junction unmatched. The CDR3 is 14 amino acids. Germline CDR1 and CDR2: MNHEY and SMNVEV (reference sequence). CDR3 loop: CASSLGTMTDTQYF. The DNA for the CDR3 is TGTGCCAGCAGTCTAGGGACTATGACAGATACGCAGTATTTT.

This clone turned up a few times. The gene calls are TRBV5-4 and TRBJ2-1, with D perhaps TRBD2 (7 bases). The CDR3 is 14 residues long. V was clipped by 4 bases and J by 6 bases, with 14 bases between them. Germline lookup yields CDR1 SGHNT and CDR2 YYREEE (reference sequence). CDR3 residues: CASSEWGGFNEQFF. For the CDR3, the DNA is TGTGCCAGCAGCGAGTGGGGGGGCTTCAATGAGCAGTTCTTC.

The genes are TRBV7-9 and TRBJ2-5, with D perhaps matching TRBD1 (6 bases). Germline CDR1 is SEHNR and CDR2 is FQNEAQ (reference sequence). Trimming took 4 bases from V and 1 from J, leaving 10 bases between them. This CDR3 has 14 amino acids. CDR3: CASSYGQTQETQYF. Written as DNA, the CDR3 is TGTGCCAGCAGCTATGGACAGACCCAAGAGACCCAGTACTTC.

CDR3 protein: CSATREGGNTIYF. CDR3 DNA: TGCAGCGCGACGCGGGAGGGTGGAAACACCATATATTTT. This chain connects TRBV29-1 to TRBJ1-3; D not resolved. Germline CDR1 SQVTM, CDR2 ANQGSEA. The CDR3 loop spans 13 amino acids. The V end lost 7 bases, the J end lost 3 bases, and 13 bases lay between the germline ends. The full variable domain, in which reference TRBV29-1 and TRBJ1-3 provide the parts outside the CDR3, is SAVISQKPSRDICQRGTSLTIQCQVDSQVTMMFWYRQQPGQSLTLIATANQGSEATYESGFVIDKFPISRPNLTFSTLTVSNMSPEDSSIYLCSATREGGNTIYFGEGSWLTVV.

The chain links TRBV4-2 to TRBJ1-1, with no clear D. Trimming took 5 bases from V and 5 from J, leaving 27 bases between them. CDR1 is LGHNA, CDR2 YNFKEQ, per germline. The CDR3 has 18 amino acids. The CDR3 loop is CASSGPIGRALGGTEAFF. Here the CDR3 DNA reads TGTGCCAGCAGCGGGCCCATCGGTCGGGCCCTTGGAGGGACTGAAGCTTTCTTT.

The chain has TRBV30 and TRBJ1-5, with D possibly TRBD1 on 5 matching bases. Trimming pared 4 bases from V and 1 base from J, leaving 11 bases between. CDR1 and CDR2 from the germline V gene are GTSNPN and SVGIG (reference sequence). CDR3 size: 14 residues. CDR3 protein: CAWTTGASNQPQHF. The DNA of the CDR3 is TGTGCCTGGACTACAGGAGCGAGCAATCAGCCCCAGCATTTT.

This clone is a singleton in its sample. The J gene is TRBJ1-1, the V gene TRBV10-3; 7 bases agree with TRBD1. The CDR3 runs to 17 residues. With V trimmed by 6 bases and J by 0 bases, 13 bases remained unmatched. CDR1 ENHRY and CDR2 SYGVKD come from the germline V gene. The CDR3 loop reads CAIRAGGLGLVNTEAFF. CDR3 sequence (DNA): TGTGCCATCAGGGCAGGGGGGCTCGGATTAGTGAACACTGAAGCTTTCTTT.

The chain has TRBV5-1 and TRBJ1-1; D is possibly TRBD1 (6 bases). The CDR3 has 15 residues. Germline loops: CDR1 SGHRS, CDR2 YFSETQ. Between the trimmed V and J ends, which lost 4 bases and 0 bases, there was a span of 13 bases. CDR3 loop: CASSTGQKMNTEAFF. The CDR3 coding sequence is TGCGCCAGCAGCACCGGACAGAAAATGAACACTGAAGCTTTCTTT.

This sequence joins TRBV7-9 and TRBJ2-7; 8 bases fit TRBD2. Germline values: CDR1 SEHNR, CDR2 FQNEAQ (reference sequence). The CDR3 is 13 amino acids. Losses at the gene ends were 5 bases for V and 7 bases for J; bases not matched to a gene: 7. The CDR3: CASSPGASGEQYF. In DNA, the CDR3 is TGTGCCAGCAGCCCGGGGGCTAGCGGGGAGCAGTACTTC.